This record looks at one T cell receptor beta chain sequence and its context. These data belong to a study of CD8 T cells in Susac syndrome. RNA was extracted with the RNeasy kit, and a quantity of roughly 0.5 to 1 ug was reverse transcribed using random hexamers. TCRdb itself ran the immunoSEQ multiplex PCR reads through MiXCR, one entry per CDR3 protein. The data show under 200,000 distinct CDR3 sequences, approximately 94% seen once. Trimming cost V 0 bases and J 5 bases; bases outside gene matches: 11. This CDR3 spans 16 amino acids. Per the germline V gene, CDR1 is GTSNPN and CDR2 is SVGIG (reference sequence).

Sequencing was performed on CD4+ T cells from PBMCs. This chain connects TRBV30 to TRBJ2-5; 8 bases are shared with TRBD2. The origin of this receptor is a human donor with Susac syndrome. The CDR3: CAWSVSPTSGLETQYF. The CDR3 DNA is TGTGCCTGGAGTGTATCCCCCACTAGCGGCCTTGAGACCCAGTACTTC.